This TCR beta chain was retrieved from a study of shared clonotypes between healthy human individuals. This clone was seen repeatedly, ten times or more. On ten immunoSEQ deep assay plates, unsorted PBMC DNA was sequenced. Original data processing: Junction-only immunoSEQ data arrived without quality scores, meaning filtering differed. Data came from immunoSEQ multiplex PCR; TCRdb stores just in-frame clones and leaves some out. V and J calls and clone size come straight from that table; D and trimming were deduced from the DNA. Seen here are some 530,000 clones, over 70% observed once, and the top ten hold 10% to 15%. The germline V and J ends were trimmed by 1 base and 5 bases, with 14 bases remaining between them. Germline V lookup: CDR1 MGHRA, CDR2 YSYEKL. This CDR3 is 15 amino acids long.

This sequence originates from a woman aged 40-49 years in good health. Some clones in this sample may be carry-over from other donors' samples. Sequenced material: PBMCs. V usage is TRBV4-1 and J usage is TRBJ1-2, with D unclear. The CDR3 coding sequence is TGCGCCAGCAGCCAAGGTCGGGTGGTTGGGTATGGCTACACCTTC. Its protein product is CASSQGRVVGYGYTF.